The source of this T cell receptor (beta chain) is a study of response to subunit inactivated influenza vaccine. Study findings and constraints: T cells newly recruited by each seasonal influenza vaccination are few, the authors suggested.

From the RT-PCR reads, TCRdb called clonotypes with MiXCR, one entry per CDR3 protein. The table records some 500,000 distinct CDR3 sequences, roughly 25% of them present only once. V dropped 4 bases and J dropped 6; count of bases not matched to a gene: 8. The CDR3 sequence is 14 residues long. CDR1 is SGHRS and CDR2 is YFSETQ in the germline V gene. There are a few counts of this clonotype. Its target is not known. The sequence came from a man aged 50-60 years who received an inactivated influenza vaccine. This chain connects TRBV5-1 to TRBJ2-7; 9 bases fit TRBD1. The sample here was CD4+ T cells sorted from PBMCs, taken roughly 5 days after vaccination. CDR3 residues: CASSRYTGGREQYF. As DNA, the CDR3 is TGCGCCAGCAGCCGATATACAGGGGGCCGCGAGCAGTACTTC.